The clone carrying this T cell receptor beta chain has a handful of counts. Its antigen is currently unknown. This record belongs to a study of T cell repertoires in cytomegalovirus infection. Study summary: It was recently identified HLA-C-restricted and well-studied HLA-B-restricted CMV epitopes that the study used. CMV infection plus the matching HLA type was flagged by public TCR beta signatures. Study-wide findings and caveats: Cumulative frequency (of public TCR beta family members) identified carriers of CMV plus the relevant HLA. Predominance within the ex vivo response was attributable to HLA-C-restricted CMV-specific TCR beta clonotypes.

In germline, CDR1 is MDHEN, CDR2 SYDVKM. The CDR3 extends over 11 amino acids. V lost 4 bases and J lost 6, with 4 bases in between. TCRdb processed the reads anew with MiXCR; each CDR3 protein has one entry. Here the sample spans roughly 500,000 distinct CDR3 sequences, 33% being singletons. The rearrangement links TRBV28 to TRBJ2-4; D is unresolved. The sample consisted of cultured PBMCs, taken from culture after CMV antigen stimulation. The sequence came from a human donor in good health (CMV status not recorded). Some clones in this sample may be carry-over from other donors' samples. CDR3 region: CASSWGNIQYF. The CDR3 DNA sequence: TGTGCCAGCAGTTGGGGAAACATTCAGTACTTC.